This entry lists 18 T cell receptor beta chains sequenced from one sample in a study of cytomegalovirus exposure and HLA in healthy donors. The study ran its PCR with 60 Vbeta and 13 Jbeta primers. Repertoires were generated with immunoSEQ multiplex PCR, while TCRdb's copy carries only in-frame clones and drops some. Its clone listing holds tens of thousands of clones. Sample: PBMCs. These TCRs come from a woman between 40 and 55 years old in good health and CMV-seronegative.

This sequence joins TRBV30 and TRBJ2-5, with D maybe TRBD2 (6 bases). Trimming took off 8 bases at V and 4 bases at J, with 14 bases between the two ends. The CDR3 covers 12 residues. Germline-derived CDR1 and CDR2 are GTSNPN and SVGIG (reference sequence). CDR3: CANSGLGETQYF. The CDR3 region has the DNA TGTGCCAATAGCGGATTAGGAGAGACCCAGTACTTC.

The rearrangement links TRBV9 to TRBJ2-3; a weak D match, TRBD2 (5 bases). Between the trimmed V and J ends, which lost 0 bases and 2 bases, there was a span of 7 bases. The CDR3 sequence is 14 residues long. Germline V CDR1 and CDR2: SGDLS, YYNGEE. The CDR3 region is CASSVAGNTDTQYF. For the CDR3, the DNA is TGTGCCAGCAGCGTAGCGGGGAACACAGATACGCAGTATTTT.

This chain joins TRBV28 and TRBJ1-5; a possible D gene is TRBD1 (6 bases). Germline CDR1 and CDR2: MDHEN and SYDVKM. The V gene lost 8 bases and the J gene lost 6 bases, with 23 bases spanning the gap. The CDR3 spans 16 residues. CDR3 loop: CASGVLLGGAGQPQHF. The DNA of the CDR3 is TGTGCCAGCGGAGTTCTTTTAGGGGGGGCGGGTCAGCCCCAGCATTTT.

The chain is built from TRBV9 and TRBJ2-4; D may be TRBD2 (5 bases). Between the trimmed V and J ends, which lost 0 bases and 1 base, there was a span of 14 bases. The length of the CDR3 is 17 residues. Per germline, CDR1 SGDLS and CDR2 YYNGEE. CDR3 in DNA: TGTGCCAGCAGCGTAGGGATCGGGGTCGGGGCCAAAAACATTCAGTACTTC. It translates to CASSVGIGVGAKNIQYF.

The chain carries TRBV4-3 and TRBJ2-5, with a tentative D call TRBD1 (6 bases). Looked up from germline, CDR1 is LGHNA and CDR2 is YSLEER. V lost 4 bases, J lost 2 bases, and 14 bases lay in between. The length of the CDR3 is 15 residues. DNA of the CDR3: TGCGCCAGCAGCCGAACCACAGGGTATCAAGAGACCCAGTACTTC. It specifies CASSRTTGYQETQYF.

CDR3 bases: TGTGCCAGCAGTTATCCGATGGGGCAGCACAATGAAAAACTGTTTTTT. Translation: CASSYPMGQHNEKLFF. The rearrangement uses TRBV6-6 and TRBJ1-4, with D possibly matching TRBD1 (5 bases). V was clipped by 3 bases and J by 5 bases, with 16 bases between them. This CDR3 is 16 amino acids long. Germline V CDR1 and CDR2: MNHNY, SVGAGI (reference sequence).

The J gene is TRBJ2-7, the V gene TRBV19; the match to TRBD1 covers 8 bases. CDR1 is LNHDA and CDR2 is SQIVND in the germline V gene (reference sequence). The CDR3 contains 15 residues. With 6 bases clipped from V and 3 bases from J, the junction kept 10 bases outside the gene matches. For the CDR3, the DNA is TGTGCCAGTAGGGCGGACAGGGCTGAATTCTACGAGCAGTACTTC. It is translated as CASRADRAEFYEQYF.

CDR3 in DNA: TGTGCCAGCTCACCGCCAGACAGGGAACGAAGCTACACCTTC. Amino acids: CASSPPDRERSYTF. This chain links TRBV18 with TRBJ1-2; 7 nucleotides match TRBD1. Trimming took 3 bases from V and 9 from J; bases not matched to a gene: 10. Germline V CDR1 and CDR2: KGHSH, LQKENI. The CDR3 length is 14 residues.

This chain uses TRBV6-1 with TRBJ1-5, with D unresolved. Deletions cut 3 bases from V and 4 bases from J, with 4 bases between. The germline V gene encodes CDR1 MNHNS and CDR2 SASEGT. The CDR3 has 12 amino acids. The CDR3: CASSDKNQPQHF. DNA for the CDR3: TGTGCCAGCAGTGACAAAAATCAGCCCCAGCATTTT.

Turning to this clone: The identical CDR3 is also encoded by other nucleotide sequences in the sample. This chain connects TRBV6-6 to TRBJ2-1, with D perhaps matching TRBD2 (5 bases). V lost 2 bases and J 0 bases, leaving 8 bases between the germline ends. This CDR3 is 15 amino acids long. CDR1 is MNHNY and CDR2 is SVGAGI in the germline V gene (reference sequence). This chain's CDR3 is CASSYEGSSYNEQFF. The CDR3 DNA reads as TGTGCCAGCAGTTACGAGGGCAGCTCCTACAATGAGCAGTTCTTC.

The chain employs TRBV7-3 and TRBJ2-3; 9 bases agree with TRBD1. J gave up 12 bases and V 6 bases, and 7 bases lay outside the gene matches. Germline values: CDR1 SGHTA, CDR2 FQGTGA. The CDR3 consists of 12 residues. CDR3 in DNA: TGTGCCAGCAGAACAGACAGGGGGATTCAGTATTTT. This encodes CASRTDRGIQYF.

This chain connects TRBV28 to TRBJ1-4; 8 bases align to TRBD1. Trimming cost V 3 bases and J 2 bases; bases outside gene matches: 8. This CDR3 is 17 amino acids long. The V gene's germline CDR1 is MDHEN and CDR2 SYDVKM. The CDR3 is CASSFRTGRSTNEKLFF. In DNA form, the CDR3 reads TGTGCCAGCAGTTTCCGGACAGGGAGGTCTACTAATGAAAAACTGTTTTTT.

J is TRBJ1-2 and V is TRBV6-5, with 7 bases fitting TRBD1. V gave up 7 bases and J gave up 7 bases; unmatched junction bases: 15. Germline V CDR1 and CDR2: MNHEY, SVGAGI. The CDR3 loop spans 15 amino acids. The CDR3 sequence is CASTLTGPMRGGYTF. The CDR3 DNA is TGTGCCAGCACCTTGACAGGGCCCATGAGGGGTGGCTACACCTTC.

Turning to this clone: The same CDR3 is also encoded by other DNA sequences in this sample. The CDR3 DNA sequence: TGTGCCAGCCAACCGACAGGAATTAATTCACCCCTCCACTTT. It codes for CASQPTGINSPLHF. The chain has TRBV6-1 and TRBJ1-6; possible D gene TRBD1, 6 bases. The V end was cut by 8 bases, the J end by 6 bases, with 14 bases between. The CDR3 loop spans 14 amino acids. Germline CDR1 MNHNS, CDR2 SASEGT.

The CDR3 bases are TGTGCCAGCCGACTAGCGGGACGCACAGATACGCAGTATTTT. As protein: CASRLAGRTDTQYF. The chain couples TRBV28 to TRBJ2-3, with 11 bases lining up with TRBD2. The CDR3 loop spans 14 amino acids. The V and J ends lost 8 bases and 1 base, in that order; junction bases with no gene match: 2. The V gene's germline CDR1 is MDHEN and CDR2 SYDVKM. The variable domain in full, completed from reference TRBV28 and TRBJ2-3, reads DVKVTQSSRYLVKRTGEKVFLECVQDMDHENMFWYRQDPGLGLRLIYFSYDVKMKEKGDIPEGYSVSREKKERFSLILESASTNQTSMYLCASRLAGRTDTQYFGPGTRLTVL.

This chain joins TRBV25-1 and TRBJ1-5, with 8 bases aligning to TRBD1. With V trimmed by 2 bases and J by 2 bases, 8 bases remained unmatched. Germline loops: CDR1 MGHDK, CDR2 SYGVNS. The CDR3 contains 17 residues. CDR3 nucleotides: TGTGCCAGCAGTGAACAGGGGGCTCCATGGGGCAATCAGCCCCAGCATTTT. As protein: CASSEQGAPWGNQPQHF.

This rearrangement joins TRBV18 to TRBJ2-5; D is perhaps TRBD2 (6 bases). Germline-derived CDR1 and CDR2 are KGHSH and LQKENI. The CDR3 has 14 residues. V lost 3 bases and J 4 bases, leaving 12 bases between the germline ends. The CDR3 is CASSPPGLGETQYF. The CDR3 DNA sequence: TGTGCCAGCTCACCGCCGGGACTGGGAGAGACCCAGTACTTC.

This sequence joins TRBV28 and TRBJ2-5, with 7 bases that match TRBD1. The CDR3 sequence is 14 residues long. The trim removed 6 bases at V and 2 bases at J, leaving 6 bases unmatched. CDR1 and CDR2 from the germline V gene are MDHEN and SYDVKM. The CDR3 sequence is CASSLRDSQETQYF. The CDR3, as DNA: TGTGCCAGCAGCCTCCGGGACAGTCAAGAGACCCAGTACTTC. Based on the CDR3 plus reference TRBV28 and TRBJ2-5, the full variable domain is DVKVTQSSRYLVKRTGEKVFLECVQDMDHENMFWYRQDPGLGLRLIYFSYDVKMKEKGDIPEGYSVSREKKERFSLILESASTNQTSMYLCASSLRDSQETQYFGPGTRLLVL.